These 26 T cell receptor beta chains were all obtained from the same sample, sequenced in a study of T cells in women clearing cervical HPV infection. Clones were read by immunoSEQ multiplex PCR, and TCRdb kept only the in-frame ones, dropping some. The sample has around 39,000 clones. The material sequenced was blood buffy coat. These receptors all stem from a woman between 18 and 70 years old with a cervical HPV16 infection that either progressed to CIN3+ or cleared (not recorded which).

This clone is classed as medium-sized (0.01 to 0.1%) by frequency. CDR3 protein: CASSGDGTADGYTLWTADGYTF. The CDR3 DNA, read in part, is TGTGCCAGCAGCGGGGACGGGACAGCTGACGGCTACACCTTGTGGACAGCTGACGGC. The chain joins TRBV9 to TRBJ1-2, with TRBD1 matching over 7 bases. The read finishes 3 residues shy of the CDR3 end, and the germline J gene is used to complete it. The CDR3 is 22 amino acids. CDR1 SGDLS and CDR2 YYNGEE come from the germline V gene.

As to this clone: Read sequence stops 3 residues before the CDR3 end, and the germline J gene provides the missing end. The chain links TRBV18 to TRBJ2-3; 8 bases map to TRBD1. The CDR3 is made up of 13 amino acids. The germline CDR1 and CDR2 sequences are KGHSH and LQKENI. CDR3 DNA, as far as it was read: TGTGCCAGCTCGGACAGGGCGAATCAGCCG. This codes for CASSDRANQP. The full-length CDR3 reads as CASSDRANQPQYF. The entire variable domain, with the rest obtained from reference TRBV18 and TRBJ2-3, is as follows: NAGVMQNPRHLVRRRGQEARLRCSPMKGHSHVYWYRQLPEEGLKFMVYLQKENIIDESGMPKERFSAEFPKEGPSILRIQQVVRGDSAAYFCASSDRANQPQYFGPGTRLTVL.

Details on this clone: The read ends 3 residues before the CDR3 terminus; that terminus is restored from the germline J gene. The V call is TRBV6-4, the J call TRBJ1-6; 8 bases map to TRBD1. The CDR3 contains 15 residues. From germline, CDR1 is MRHNA and CDR2 SNTAGT. J gave up 9 bases and V 5 bases, and 9 bases lay outside the gene matches. This chain's CDR3 is CASSSQGAGGSPLHF. The covered CDR3 bases are TGTGCCAGCAGTTCTCAGGGGGCCGGGGGTTCACCC.

For this clone: The read stops 3 residues short of the end of the CDR3; the missing end is completed from the germline J gene. The rearrangement uses TRBV5-4 and TRBJ1-2; perhaps TRBD1 as D (6 bases). The V and J ends lost 4 bases and 4 bases respectively, with 11 bases between them. The germline CDR1 and CDR2 sequences are SGHNT and YYREEE (reference sequence). The CDR3 is 13 residues long. CDR3 bases read: TGTGCCAGCAGCCCGGACAGATCCTATGGC. It is translated as CASSPDRSYG. From start to end, the CDR3 is CASSPDRSYGYTF. The complete variable domain, with remaining parts taken from reference TRBV5-4 and TRBJ1-2, reads ETGVTQSPTHLIKTRGQQVTLRCSSQSGHNTVSWYQQALGQGPQFIFQYYREEENGRGNFPPRFSGLQFPNYSSELNVNALELDDSALYLCASSPDRSYGYTFGSGTRLTVV.

About this clone itself: The CDR3 end falls 3 residues outside the read, so it is completed with the germline J gene. The chain combines TRBV30 with TRBJ1-1; 11 positions match TRBD1. The CDR3 is made up of 18 amino acids. The V gene end was trimmed by 0 bases and the J gene end by 0 bases; junction bases not matched to a gene: 9. Germline assignment: CDR1 GTSNPN and CDR2 SVGIG (reference sequence). CDR3 DNA (partial): TGTGCCTGGAGTGTCCGCTGGACAGGGGGCATCGTGAACACTGAA. It codes for CAWSVRWTGGIVNTE. The whole CDR3 protein is CAWSVRWTGGIVNTEAFF.

Concerning this clone: Read coverage stops 3 residues before the CDR3 terminus; the germline J gene supplies the remainder. The chain is built from TRBV11-1 and TRBJ2-3; 7 bases fit TRBD2. The CDR3 has 14 residues. Germline trimming cut 0 bases from V and 5 bases from J; bases unmatched to any gene: 2. Germline CDR1 reads SGHAT; CDR2 reads FQDESV (reference sequence). The CDR3 reads CASSLAGRGDTQYF. The CDR3 DNA, read in part, is TGTGCCAGCAGCTTAGCGGGGAGGGGAGATACG.

Regarding this clone: The CDR3 extends 3 residues past the end of the read, so its final part is completed from the germline J gene. This chain connects TRBV20-1 to TRBJ2-5, with D perhaps matching TRBD1 (6 bases). The germline V gene has CDR1 DFQATT and CDR2 SNEGSKA (reference sequence). This CDR3 is 12 amino acids long. Trimming stripped 7 bases from V and 3 bases from J, with 12 bases between. The DNA read from the CDR3 is TGCAGTGGCTCAGGGGCCAAAGAGACC. It translates to CSGSGAKET. The whole CDR3 region reads CSGSGAKETQYF.

The CDR3 protein is CASSGGQTGGEKLFF. The part of the CDR3 DNA that was read is TGTGCCAGCAGTGGGGGACAAACGGGTGGTGAAAAA. The chain employs TRBV6-1 and TRBJ1-4; perhaps TRBD1 as D (6 bases). The read finishes 3 residues shy of the CDR3 end, and the germline J gene is used to complete it. This CDR3 comprises 15 residues. Germline V gene data show CDR1 as MNHNS and CDR2 as SASEGT. V lost 4 bases and J lost 7, with 16 bases in between.

Of note for this clone: The CDR3 end lies 3 residues beyond the end of the read and is filled in from the germline J gene. The rearrangement uses TRBV10-3 and TRBJ1-1; D perhaps matches TRBD1 (5 bases). V lost 8 bases, J lost 6 bases, and 16 bases lay in between. The germline gives CDR1 ENHRY, CDR2 SYGVKD. The CDR3 totals 13 residues. CDR3 DNA, as far as it was read: TGTGCCATCGGAGGGGCCGGCGAGGCTGAA. Its protein product is CAIGGAGEAE. The CDR3 as a whole reads CAIGGAGEAEAFF.

A word on this clone: Read data end 3 residues before the CDR3 end; the end is taken from the germline J gene. The chain joins TRBV7-8 to TRBJ2-1; tentatively, D is TRBD2 (6 bases). Germline CDR1 reads SGHVS; CDR2 reads FQNEAQ. V dropped 5 bases and J dropped 8 bases, with 13 bases sitting between them. The CDR3 has 13 residues. The part of the CDR3 DNA that was read is TGTGCCAGCAGCGGACGACTAGGCGATGAG. Protein sequence: CASSGRLGDE. The complete CDR3 sequence is CASSGRLGDEQFF.

Comments on this clone: The sequence runs out 3 residues before the end of the CDR3; the remainder is reconstructed from the germline J gene. The chain couples TRBV7-2 to TRBJ2-7; no definite D call. The CDR3 is 13 residues long. V gave up 4 bases and J gave up 0 bases, with 7 bases separating them. Germline V gene lookup returns CDR1 SGHTA and CDR2 FQGNSA. The CDR3 sequence is CASSSPGSYEQYF. CDR3 DNA, as far as it was read: TGTGCCAGCAGCTCCCCCGGCTCCTACGAG.

About this clone itself: The sequence runs out 3 residues before the end of the CDR3; the remainder is reconstructed from the germline J gene. The rearrangement links TRBV6-1 to TRBJ2-2; D perhaps matches TRBD1 (5 bases). Germline CDR1 reads MNHNS; CDR2 reads SASEGT. The ends were cut back, 0 bases at V and 4 bases at J, with 15 bases in the middle. The CDR3 has 17 amino acids. The sequenced part of the CDR3 DNA is TGTGCCAGCAGTGAAGCGTGGCCAGGGTTTAGCACCGGGGAG. Translating it yields CASSEAWPGFSTGE. The full CDR3 reads CASSEAWPGFSTGELFF.

To note about this clone: The read ends 3 residues before the CDR3 terminus; that terminus is restored from the germline J gene. The rearrangement links TRBV28 to TRBJ1-4, with D possibly matching TRBD1 (6 bases). There are 14 residues in the CDR3. V lost 2 bases to trimming and J lost 10 bases, with 14 bases between them. CDR1 is MDHEN, CDR2 SYDVKM, per germline. CDR3: CASSLRGGIGKLFF. CDR3 DNA (partial): TGTGCCAGCAGTTTACGAGGGGGAATTGGAAAA.

Notes on this clone: The sequence runs out 3 residues before the end of the CDR3; the remainder is reconstructed from the germline J gene. The V gene is TRBV20-1, the J gene TRBJ2-3, with D perhaps matching TRBD1 (6 bases). The CDR3 runs to 16 residues. With 3 bases removed from V and 0 bases from J, the gap between germline ends came to 16 bases. The V gene's germline CDR1 is DFQATT and CDR2 SNEGSKA (reference sequence). CDR3 in amino acids: CSASGGLGHSTDTQYF. The CDR3 bases that were read are TGCAGTGCTAGCGGAGGACTGGGACATAGCACAGATACG.

Regarding this clone: Read sequence stops 3 residues before the CDR3 end, and the germline J gene provides the missing end. The chain recombines TRBV14 with TRBJ2-7, with 10 bases matching TRBD1. The CDR3 length is 14 residues. V shed 4 bases, J shed 3 bases, and the junction held 3 bases outside the gene matches. Germline V gene data show CDR1 as SGHDN and CDR2 as FVKESK. The CDR3 here is CASSPGQGIYEQYF. The CDR3 bases that were read are TGTGCCAGCAGCCCGGGACAGGGGATCTACGAG. The variable domain in full, with the rest retrieved from reference TRBV14 and TRBJ2-7, is EAGVTQFPSHSVIEKGQTVTLRCDPISGHDNLYWYRRVMGKEIKFLLHFVKESKQDESGMPNNRFLAERTGGTYSTLKVQPAELEDSGVYFCASSPGQGIYEQYFGPGTRLTVT.

This clone registers medium-sized (0.01 to 0.1%) by frequency. The read terminates 3 residues before the CDR3 end, so the remaining end is supplied by the germline J gene. This chain connects TRBV18 to TRBJ2-3, with D unresolved. This CDR3 comprises 13 residues. V lost 0 bases to trimming and J lost 7 bases, with 8 bases between them. CDR1 KGHSH and CDR2 LQKENI come from the germline V gene. The CDR3 sequence: CASSPPVAYTQYF. CDR3 bases read: TGTGCCAGCTCACCACCGGTCGCGTATACG. The full variable domain, its missing parts supplied by reference TRBV18 and TRBJ2-3, is NAGVMQNPRHLVRRRGQEARLRCSPMKGHSHVYWYRQLPEEGLKFMVYLQKENIIDESGMPKERFSAEFPKEGPSILRIQQVVRGDSAAYFCASSPPVAYTQYFGPGTRLTVL.

In regard to this clone: With the read ending 3 residues before the CDR3 end, the germline J gene is used to fill in that end. The V call is TRBV14, the J call TRBJ2-3, with D tentatively TRBD2 (6 bases). Trimming removed 1 base at V and 4 bases at J, with 15 bases between. CDR3 length: 16 residues. CDR1 is SGHDN and CDR2 is FVKESK in the germline V gene. Here the CDR3 reads CASSQVSSDFADTQYF. CDR3 bases read: TGTGCCAGCAGCCAAGTATCTAGCGATTTCGCAGATACG.

CDR3 sequence reads: CASSIGDQPQHF. The sequenced CDR3 bases are TGTGCCAGCAGCATCGGTGATCAGCCC. J is TRBJ1-5 and V is TRBV5-6; D is unclear. The read falls 3 residues short of the CDR3 end, and the missing part is taken from the germline J gene. From germline, CDR1 is SGHDT and CDR2 YYEEEE. The CDR3 is 12 amino acids. V shed 4 bases and J shed 5 bases, with 7 bases lying between them.

For this clone: Coverage ceases 3 residues before the CDR3 finishes, and the germline J gene fills in the end. The chain has TRBV19 and TRBJ1-1, with 7 bases that match TRBD1. V shed 4 bases, J shed 7 bases, and the junction held 3 bases outside the gene matches. CDR3 length: 12 residues. CDR1 is LNHDA and CDR2 is SQIVND in the germline V gene (reference sequence). CDR3 sequence: CASSKGTDEAFF. The CDR3 bases that were read are TGTGCCAGTAGTAAAGGGACAGATGAA.

Comment on this clone: The read halts 3 residues ahead of the CDR3 end, with the missing end drawn from the germline J gene. This rearrangement joins TRBV28 to TRBJ2-7, with D possibly TRBD2 on 6 matching bases. CDR3 length equals 14 residues. Trimming removed 6 bases at V and 1 base at J, with 13 bases between. CDR1 MDHEN and CDR2 SYDVKM come from the germline V gene. The CDR3: CASRRIAASYEQYF. CDR3 bases read: TGTGCCAGCAGACGAATAGCGGCTTCCTACGAG.

On this clone: The read comes to an end 3 residues before the CDR3 does, leaving the germline J gene to fill in the end. The V and J genes are TRBV5-1 and TRBJ1-4; TRBD1 aligns across 7 bases. CDR1 is SGHRS, CDR2 YFSETQ, per germline. V was clipped by 5 bases and J by 4 bases; unmatched bases: 8. CDR3 size: 15 residues. Partial CDR3 DNA: TGCGCCAGCAGGGACATGGGACAGCTTAATGAAAAA. Its translation: CASRDMGQLNEK. The CDR3, in full, reads CASRDMGQLNEKLFF.

The CDR3 DNA, read in part, is TGTGCCAGCTCACCAGCGGGGGGCAATCAGCCG. Residues: CASSPAGGNQP. The complete CDR3 sequence is CASSPAGGNQPQYF. The chain links TRBV18 to TRBJ2-3; 8 nucleotides align to TRBD2. The read finishes 3 residues shy of the CDR3 end, and the germline J gene is used to complete it. The CDR3 length is 14 residues. CDR1 is KGHSH, CDR2 LQKENI, per germline.

A note on this clone: With the read ending 3 residues before the CDR3 end, the germline J gene is used to fill in that end. The chain joins TRBV2 to TRBJ1-1; TRBD1 aligns across 11 bases. CDR1 and CDR2 from the germline V gene are SNHLY and FYNNEI. Losses at the gene ends were 7 bases for V and 4 bases for J; bases not matched to a gene: 2. The CDR3 covers 13 residues. The sequenced CDR3 bases are TGTGCCAGCATCGGACAGGGGGCCACTGAA. Its protein product is CASIGQGATE. The full CDR3 protein is CASIGQGATEAFF.

Notes on this clone: The read ends 3 residues shy of where the CDR3 ends; the end is completed using the germline J gene. The rearrangement uses TRBV7-9 and TRBJ2-7; 10 bases are shared with TRBD1. Trimming cost V 5 bases and J 2 bases; bases outside gene matches: 3. The CDR3 has 14 residues. CDR1 is SEHNR, CDR2 FQNEAQ, per germline (reference sequence). The CDR3 protein is CASSPGTGAYEQYF. CDR3 bases read: TGTGCCAGCAGCCCTGGGACAGGGGCCTACGAG.

Concerning this clone itself: The read gets to within 3 residues of the CDR3 end, and the germline J gene fills in the rest. This sequence joins TRBV3-1 (or the pseudogene TRBV3-2) and TRBJ2-7, with D uncertain. This CDR3 spans 14 amino acids. CDR1 and CDR2 from the germline V gene are LGHDT and YNNKEL (reference sequence). V lost 1 base and J lost 4, with 11 bases in between. The sequenced part of the CDR3 DNA is TGTGCCAGCAGCCAAGTCGGGTATTCTTACGAG. This gives the protein CASSQVGYSYE. The full CDR3 protein is CASSQVGYSYEQYF.

Turning to this clone: The read terminates 3 residues before the CDR3 end, so the remaining end is supplied by the germline J gene. V and J are TRBV19 and TRBJ1-6; a possible D gene is TRBD1 (5 bases). The V end was cut by 7 bases, the J end by 3 bases, with 16 bases between. Germline assignment: CDR1 LNHDA and CDR2 SQIVND (reference sequence). The CDR3 runs to 16 residues. The DNA read from the CDR3 is TGTGCCAGTACTCCCACCGGGGACTACTATAATTCACCC. This encodes CASTPTGDYYNSP. The CDR3 in its entirety is CASTPTGDYYNSPLHF.